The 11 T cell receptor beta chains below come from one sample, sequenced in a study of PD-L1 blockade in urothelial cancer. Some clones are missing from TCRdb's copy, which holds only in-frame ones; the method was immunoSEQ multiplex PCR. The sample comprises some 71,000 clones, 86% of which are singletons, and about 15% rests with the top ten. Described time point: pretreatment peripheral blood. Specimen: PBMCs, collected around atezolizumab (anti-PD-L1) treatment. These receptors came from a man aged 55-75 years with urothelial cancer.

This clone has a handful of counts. The CDR3 here is CASSPRQATNEQYF. In DNA, the CDR3 is TGTGCCAGCAGCCCGCGACAGGCGACGAACGAGCAGTACTTC. The chain is built from TRBV9 and TRBJ2-7; D is perhaps TRBD1 (6 bases). The V end lost 4 bases, the J end lost 5 bases, and 16 bases lay between the germline ends. CDR3 length: 14 amino acids. CDR1 is SGDLS and CDR2 is YYNGEE in the germline V gene.

The CDR3 DNA is TGTGCCAGCAGCCCGGGACTAGCGGGGTACACCGGGGAGCTGTTTTTT. This encodes CASSPGLAGYTGELFF. V and J are TRBV7-6 and TRBJ2-2; 13 positions agree with TRBD2. Losses at the gene ends were 5 bases for V and 3 bases for J; bases not matched to a gene: 3. From germline, CDR1 is SGHVS and CDR2 FNYEAQ. The CDR3 is 16 amino acids.

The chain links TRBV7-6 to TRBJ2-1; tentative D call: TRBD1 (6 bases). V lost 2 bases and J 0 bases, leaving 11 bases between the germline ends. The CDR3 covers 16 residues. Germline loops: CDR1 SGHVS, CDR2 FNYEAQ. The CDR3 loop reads CASSLRGGLSYNEQFF. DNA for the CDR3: TGTGCCAGCAGCTTAAGAGGGGGTCTCTCCTACAATGAGCAGTTCTTC. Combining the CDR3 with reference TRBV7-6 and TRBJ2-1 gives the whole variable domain GAGVSQSPRYKVTKRGQDVALRCDPISGHVSLYWYRQALGQGPEFLTYFNYEAQQDKSGLPNDRFSAERPEGSISTLTIQRTEQRDSAMYRCASSLRGGLSYNEQFFGPGTRLTVL.

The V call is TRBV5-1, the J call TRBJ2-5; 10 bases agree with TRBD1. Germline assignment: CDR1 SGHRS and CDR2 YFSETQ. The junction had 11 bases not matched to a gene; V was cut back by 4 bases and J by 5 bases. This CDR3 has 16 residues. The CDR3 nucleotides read TGCGCCAGCAGCACGGGTCGACAGGGGGCCCGGGAGACCCAGTACTTC. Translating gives CASSTGRQGARETQYF.

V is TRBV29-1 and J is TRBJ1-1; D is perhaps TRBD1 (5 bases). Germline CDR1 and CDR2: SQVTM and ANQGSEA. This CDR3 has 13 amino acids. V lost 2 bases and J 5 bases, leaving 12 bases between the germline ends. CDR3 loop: CSVESFRETEAFF. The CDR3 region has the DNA TGCAGCGTTGAATCGTTCAGGGAAACTGAAGCTTTCTTT.

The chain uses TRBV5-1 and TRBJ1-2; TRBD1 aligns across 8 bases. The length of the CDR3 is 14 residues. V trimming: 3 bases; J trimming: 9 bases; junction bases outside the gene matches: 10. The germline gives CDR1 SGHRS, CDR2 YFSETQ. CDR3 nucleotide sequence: TGCGCCAGCAGCTATGGGGGACAGGACTTTAGCTACACCTTC. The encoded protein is CASSYGGQDFSYTF.

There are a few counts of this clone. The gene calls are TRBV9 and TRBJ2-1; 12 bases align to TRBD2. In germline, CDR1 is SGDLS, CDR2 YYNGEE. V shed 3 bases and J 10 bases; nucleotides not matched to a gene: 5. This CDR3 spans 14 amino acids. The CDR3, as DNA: TGTGCCAGCAGCGGACTAGCGGGGGTAGGGGAGCAGTTCTTC. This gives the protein CASSGLAGVGEQFF.

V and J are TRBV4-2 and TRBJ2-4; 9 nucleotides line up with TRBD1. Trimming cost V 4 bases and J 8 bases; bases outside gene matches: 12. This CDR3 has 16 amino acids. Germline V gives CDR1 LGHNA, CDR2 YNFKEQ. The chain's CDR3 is CASSPKAGQGSYIQYF. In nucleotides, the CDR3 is TGTGCCAGCAGCCCCAAAGCGGGACAGGGTTCGTACATTCAGTACTTC.

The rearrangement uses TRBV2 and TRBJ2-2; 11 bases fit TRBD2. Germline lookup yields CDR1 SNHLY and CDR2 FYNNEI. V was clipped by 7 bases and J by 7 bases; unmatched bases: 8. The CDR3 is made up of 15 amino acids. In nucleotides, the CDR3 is TGTGCCAGCACCTTAGCGGGGGGGATTAGCGGGGAGCTGTTTTTT. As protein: CASTLAGGISGELFF. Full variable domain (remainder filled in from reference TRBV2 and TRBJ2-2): EPEVTQTPSHQVTQMGQEVILRCVPISNHLYFYWYRQILGQKVEFLVSFYNNEISEKSEIFDDQFSVERPDGSNFTLKIRSTKLEDSAMYFCASTLAGGISGELFFGEGSRLTVL.

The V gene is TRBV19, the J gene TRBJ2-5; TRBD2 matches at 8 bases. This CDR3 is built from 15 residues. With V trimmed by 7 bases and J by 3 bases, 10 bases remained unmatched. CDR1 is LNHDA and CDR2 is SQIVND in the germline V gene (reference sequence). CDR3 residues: CASTAGTRSKETQYF. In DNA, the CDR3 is TGTGCCAGTACCGCCGGGACTAGATCAAAAGAGACCCAGTACTTC.

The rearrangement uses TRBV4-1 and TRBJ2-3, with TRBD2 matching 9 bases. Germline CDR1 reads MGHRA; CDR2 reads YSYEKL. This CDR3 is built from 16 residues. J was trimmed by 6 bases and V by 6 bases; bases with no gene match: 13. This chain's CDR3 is CASSLEGGGGVDTQYF. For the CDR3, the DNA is TGCGCCAGCAGTCTCGAGGGTGGCGGGGGGGTGGATACGCAGTATTTT.